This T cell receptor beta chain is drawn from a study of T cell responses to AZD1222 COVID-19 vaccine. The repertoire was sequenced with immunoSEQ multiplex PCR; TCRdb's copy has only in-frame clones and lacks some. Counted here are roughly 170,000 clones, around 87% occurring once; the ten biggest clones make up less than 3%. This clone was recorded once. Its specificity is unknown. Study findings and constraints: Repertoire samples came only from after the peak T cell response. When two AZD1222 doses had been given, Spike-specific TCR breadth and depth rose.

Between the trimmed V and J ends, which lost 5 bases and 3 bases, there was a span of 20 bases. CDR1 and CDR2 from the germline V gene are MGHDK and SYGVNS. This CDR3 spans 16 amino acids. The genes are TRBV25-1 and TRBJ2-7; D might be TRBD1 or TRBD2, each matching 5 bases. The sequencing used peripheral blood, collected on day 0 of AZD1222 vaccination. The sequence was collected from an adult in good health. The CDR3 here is CASSSLRGKGYYEQYF. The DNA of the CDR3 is TGTGCCAGCAGTTCCTTGCGAGGGAAGGGGTACTACGAGCAGTACTTC.